This T cell receptor (beta chain) was identified during a study of blood T cell repertoires in COVID-19. Turning to the study itself: The study drew acute and convalescent COVID-19 samples from the United States, Italy and Spain.

This clone was counted only a few times. Germline assignment: CDR1 SGHTA and CDR2 FQGNSA. The CDR3 runs to 15 residues. V was pared by 2 bases and J by 7 bases, with 10 bases of the junction left unmatched. Two negative PCRs, clearance, or symptom resolution were required of recovered Cohort 3 donors. The protocol was immunoSEQ multiplex PCR, while the TCRdb copy is restricted to in-frame clones and leaves out a portion. The table includes 170,000 or so clones, approximately 82% detected once. The chain combines TRBV7-2 with TRBJ2-7; TRBD2 agrees at 8 bases. The clonotype comes from a woman aged 50 to 60 who had recovered from COVID-19. The sequencing input was PBMCs or T cells enriched from blood (not recorded which). The chain's CDR3 is CASSLRGRTGGEQYF. The CDR3 DNA follows: TGTGCCAGCAGCTTAAGGGGACGAACGGGAGGGGAGCAGTACTTC.